The entry below describes one TCR beta chain. The record originates from a study of identical twins. TCRdb reprocessed the 5' RACE reads via MiXCR and lists one record per CDR3 protein. Of about 690,000 distinct CDR3 sequences listed, less than 7% are singletons. The V end was cut by 5 bases, the J end by 0 bases, with 14 bases between. From germline, CDR1 is GTSNPN and CDR2 SVGIG (reference sequence). CDR3 length: 14 residues. This chain connects TRBV30 to TRBJ2-7, with D possibly TRBD2 on 6 matching bases. Sample: naive T cells sorted from blood. This TCR derives from a man aged 18 to 30 in good health. DNA of the CDR3: TGTGCCTGGTCGACATGGGGGGTCTCCTACGAGCAGTACGTC. Translated: CAWSTWGVSYEQYV.